This is a list of T cell receptor beta chains from one sample in a study of blood T cell repertoires in COVID-19. The assay was immunoSEQ multiplex PCR, and TCRdb's table has in-frame clones only and misses some. The data contain under 100,000 clones, 60% to 80% of them singletons. Sequences were obtained from peripheral blood. Receptors originate from a man in his fifties or sixties with COVID-19, enrolled during active disease. CDR3s include the opening cysteine and the closing phenylalanine or tryptophan. Fields, in order: clone size, V gene, D gene, J gene, CDR3 length, CDR3 protein, CDR3 DNA. A D gene is named only where the DNA matches it firmly. Clone size is given for some rows only: seen once, a few or many times, or a class if the clone is expanded.

-,TRBV7-6,-,TRBJ1-3,15,CASSPLRGNGNTIYF,TGTGCCAGCAGTCCCCTTAGAGGGAACGGAAACACCATATATTTT
-,TRBV7-2,TRBD2,TRBJ2-7,15,CASSYSPGGPYEQYF,TGTGCCAGCAGCTATTCCCCGGGGGGACCCTACGAGCAGTACTTC
-,TRBV12-3/TRBV12-4,TRBD1,TRBJ2-7,13,CASSWDRDYEQYF,TGTGCCAGCAGTTGGGACAGGGACTACGAGCAGTACTTC
-,TRBV6-5,-,TRBJ1-3,15,CASRSDAVSGNTIYF,TGTGCCAGCAGGAGCGACGCCGTCTCTGGAAACACCATATATTTT
few,TRBV7-8,-,TRBJ1-5,14,CASSFIGGEQPQHF,TGTGCCAGCAGCTTTATAGGGGGAGAACAGCCCCAGCATTTT
once,TRBV9,TRBD2,TRBJ2-2,16,CASSITSGINTGELFF,TGTGCCAGCAGCATCACTAGCGGGATAAACACCGGGGAGCTGTTTTTT
once,TRBV9,-,TRBJ2-3,16,CASRNRTIQRSDTQYF,TGTGCCAGCAGGAATCGGACAATCCAACGGTCAGATACGCAGTATTTT
once,TRBV27,-,TRBJ2-4,14,CASRPPGTHNIQYF,TGTGCCAGCAGGCCTCCCGGGACACATAACATTCAGTACTTC
-,TRBV5-4,TRBD1,TRBJ2-7,13,CASSERTGTEQYF,TGTGCCAGCAGCGAGCGGACAGGGACCGAGCAGTACTTC
few,TRBV14,TRBD1,TRBJ1-5,19,CASSQVLGDRETFNQPQHF,TGTGCCAGCAGCCAAGTCCTAGGGGACAGGGAAACCTTCAATCAGCCCCAGCATTTT
-,TRBV10-1,-,TRBJ2-3,15,CASSEWGEGDQPQYF,TGCGCCAGCAGTGAGTGGGGGGAAGGGGATCAGCCCCAGTATTTT
-,TRBV4-1,-,TRBJ1-6,15,CASSPLPHSNSPLHF,TGCGCCAGCAGCCCGCTACCTCACTCTAATTCACCCCTCCACTTT
-,TRBV7-6,TRBD1,TRBJ2-7,15,CASSLRTGDPYEQYF,TGTGCCAGCAGCCTTAGGACAGGCGACCCCTACGAGCAGTACTTC
-,TRBV21-1,-,TRBJ2-1,16,CASSERLAGPYNEQFF,TGTGCCAGCAGCGAAAGACTAGCGGGGCCCTACAATGAGCAGTTCTTC
-,TRBV19,TRBD1,TRBJ2-5,15,CASSMGTGFGETQYF,TGTGCCAGTAGTATGGGGACAGGGTTTGGAGAGACCCAGTACTTC
-,TRBV3-1/TRBV3-2,TRBD2,TRBJ2-2,16,CASRGLAEINTGELFF,TGTGCCAGCAGGGGCCTAGCGGAGATCAACACCGGGGAGCTGTTTTTT
-,TRBV11-2,TRBD2,TRBJ2-1,17,CASSLDTSGGGYNEQFF,TGTGCCAGCAGCTTAGATACTTCGGGAGGAGGATACAATGAGCAGTTCTTC
-,TRBV18,TRBD2,TRBJ2-2,18,CASSSGLAGGRGTGELFF,TGTGCCAGCTCATCGGGACTAGCGGGGGGTCGCGGCACCGGGGAGCTGTTTTTT
-,TRBV7-2,-,TRBJ1-1,15,CASSYSRGAKSEAFF,TGTGCCAGCAGCTATTCTAGGGGCGCAAAATCTGAAGCTTTCTTT
few,TRBV7-6,-,TRBJ2-3,16,CASSLTLSGSTDTQYF,TGTGCCAGCAGTCTTACCCTCAGCGGGAGCACAGATACGCAGTATTTT
few,TRBV5-4,TRBD1,TRBJ2-5,14,CASSLDRGRETQYF,TGTGCCAGCAGTTTGGACAGGGGGAGGGAGACCCAGTACTTC
-,TRBV29-1,TRBD2,TRBJ2-1,12,CSAGTSGIRQFF,TGCAGCGCCGGGACTAGCGGGATTAGGCAGTTCTTC
once,TRBV5-5,TRBD2,TRBJ2-7,15,CASSFGLAPSYEQYF,TGTGCCAGCAGCTTCGGACTAGCGCCTTCCTACGAGCAGTACTTC
few,TRBV4-3,TRBD2,TRBJ2-7,16,CASSQDVASGDYEQYF,TGCGCCAGCAGCCAAGATGTAGCTAGCGGAGACTACGAGCAGTACTTC
once,TRBV29-1,TRBD1,TRBJ2-5,14,CSAWTGRSYETQYF,TGCAGCGCCTGGACAGGGAGATCTTATGAGACCCAGTACTTC
once,TRBV5-5,-,TRBJ1-2,16,CASSGDPLAGSFGYTF,TGTGCCAGCAGCGGTGACCCTTTGGCAGGTTCCTTTGGCTACACCTTC
-,TRBV19,-,TRBJ1-1,15,CASSIPGGANTEAFF,TGTGCCAGTAGTATTCCGGGAGGGGCAAACACTGAAGCTTTCTTT
-,TRBV19,-,TRBJ1-3,15,CASRIDRSSGNTIYF,TGTGCCAGTAGGATTGACAGGAGCTCTGGAAACACCATATATTTT
-,TRBV4-3,TRBD2,TRBJ2-1,15,CASSQRGLALDEQFF,TGCGCCAGCAGCCAGAGGGGACTAGCGCTCGATGAGCAGTTCTTC
-,TRBV7-8,TRBD1,TRBJ1-6,16,CASSLGIGTANSPLHF,TGTGCCAGCAGCTTAGGGATCGGGACAGCCAATTCACCCCTCCACTTT
-,TRBV7-2,TRBD2,TRBJ2-7,14,CASSFTGTRREQYF,TGTGCCAGCAGCTTCACCGGGACTAGACGCGAGCAGTACTTC
few,TRBV5-6,-,TRBJ2-7,13,CASSLPAVYEQYF,TGTGCCAGCAGCTTGCCGGCGGTCTACGAGCAGTACTTC
many,TRBV2,-,TRBJ1-1,15,CASRESRGPESEAFF,TGTGCCAGCAGGGAGAGCAGGGGCCCGGAGAGTGAAGCTTTCTTT
-,TRBV4-1,-,TRBJ2-7,12,CASSPLWRGQYF,TGCGCCAGCAGCCCGTTGTGGAGGGGGCAGTACTTC
-,TRBV11-2,-,TRBJ2-7,15,CASSLGAGISSEQYF,TGTGCCAGCAGCTTAGGGGCAGGGATCTCCTCCGAGCAGTACTTC
-,TRBV15,-,TRBJ1-6,15,CATSRGGGNNSPLHF,TGTGCCACCAGCAGGGGAGGGGGTAATAATTCACCCCTCCACTTT